This TCR beta chain was sequenced during a study of OX40 agonist ivuxolimab in advanced cancers. Study summary: Patients assigned to dose escalation were diagnosed with hepatocellular carcinoma, melanoma, renal cell or head and neck cancer.

CDR1 is MNHNS and CDR2 is SASEGT in the germline V gene. The trim removed 1 base at V and 7 bases at J, leaving 18 bases unmatched. The CDR3 covers 18 residues. Data came from immunoSEQ multiplex PCR; TCRdb stores just in-frame clones and leaves some out. The data contain tens of thousands of clones, 80% to 90% of them singletons. General study findings and limits: Clonal expansion was seen in CD4+ and CD8+ blood T cells by week 6 at 0.1 to 3.0 mg/kg. Among the lowest peripheral clonal expansion occurred in 0.1-3.0 mg/kg partial responders. Expanded clones were, on average, more numerous among CD8+ T cells than CD4+.

In the case of this clone: The antigen is unknown.

The sequences come from CD4+ or CD8+ T cells sorted from blood, collected in a trial of the OX40 agonist ivuxolimab. The clonotype was recovered from an adult with an advanced solid tumor such as melanoma, head and neck, liver or kidney cancer. The genes are TRBV6-1 and TRBJ2-7; 8 bases match TRBD2. In nucleotides, the CDR3 is TGTGCCAGCAGTGAAGGGGGAGAGGGAAGAGCGGGAGTAGGGGAGCAGTACTTC. Translating gives CASSEGGEGRAGVGEQYF.